These T cell receptor beta chains were read from a single sample in a study of blood T cells in healthy people across ages. TCRdb reprocessed the 5' RACE reads via MiXCR and lists one record per CDR3 protein. The sample holds some 1.7 million distinct CDR3 sequences; roughly 27% are singletons and the top ten take about 7.7%. Sequencing was done on a sample of blood. The source is a woman between 25 and 40 years old in good health. CDR3s include the opening cysteine and the closing phenylalanine or tryptophan. D genes are given only for firm matches. Rows may omit the clone size; those that give it use once, few, many or a size class.

abundance: NA
j_gene: TRBJ1-1
v_gene: TRBV20-1
len: 15
d_gene: NA
CDR3aa: CSVRGPQGTNTEAFF
CDR3nt: TGCAGTGTGCGGGGACCACAGGGTACCAACACTGAAGCTTTCTTT

abundance: many
j_gene: TRBJ2-7
v_gene: TRBV7-6
len: 12
d_gene: NA
CDR3aa: CASRGRADEQYF
CDR3nt: TGTGCCAGCAGGGGCAGGGCTGACGAGCAGTACTTC

abundance: few
j_gene: TRBJ2-5
v_gene: TRBV27
len: 17
d_gene: TRBD1
CDR3aa: CASSLSPATGRQETQYF
CDR3nt: TGTGCCAGCAGTTTATCCCCCGCGACAGGGCGCCAAGAGACCCAGTACTTC

abundance: few
j_gene: TRBJ1-2
v_gene: TRBV6-2/TRBV6-3
len: 14
d_gene: NA
CDR3aa: CASSYTKQGYGYTF
CDR3nt: TGTGCCAGCAGTTACACGAAACAGGGCTATGGCTACACCTTC

abundance: NA
j_gene: TRBJ2-5
v_gene: TRBV5-1
len: 12
d_gene: NA
CDR3aa: CASRTDQKTQYF
CDR3nt: TGCGCCAGCAGGACGGACCAAAAGACCCAGTACTTC

abundance: many
j_gene: TRBJ2-1
v_gene: TRBV4-1
len: 12
d_gene: NA
CDR3aa: CASSQDPNEQFF
CDR3nt: TGCGCCAGCAGCCAAGACCCCAATGAGCAGTTCTTC

abundance: few
j_gene: TRBJ2-7
v_gene: TRBV29-1
len: 11
d_gene: NA
CDR3aa: CSVVAVYEQYF
CDR3nt: TGCAGCGTTGTAGCTGTCTACGAGCAGTACTTC

abundance: few
j_gene: TRBJ2-7
v_gene: TRBV5-4
len: 14
d_gene: NA
CDR3aa: CASSLAVRPLEQYF
CDR3nt: TGTGCCAGCAGCTTGGCTGTCCGCCCTCTAGAGCAGTACTTC

abundance: few
j_gene: TRBJ2-3
v_gene: TRBV30
len: 14
d_gene: TRBD1
CDR3aa: CAWVDRGNTDTQYF
CDR3nt: TGTGCCTGGGTGGACAGGGGGAACACAGATACGCAGTATTTT

abundance: few
j_gene: TRBJ2-1
v_gene: TRBV5-1
len: 15
d_gene: TRBD2
CDR3aa: CASRPGLGDYNEQFF
CDR3nt: TGCGCCAGCAGACCGGGACTAGGAGACTACAATGAGCAGTTCTTC

abundance: NA
j_gene: TRBJ2-3
v_gene: TRBV20-1
len: 15
d_gene: TRBD1
CDR3aa: CSAQGETSSTDTQYF
CDR3nt: TGCAGTGCTCAGGGGGAGACCAGTAGCACAGATACGCAGTATTTT